These T cell receptor beta chains were read from a single sample in a study of T-cell memory formation after mild COVID-19. TCRdb analysed the 5' RACE reads with MiXCR anew, one entry per CDR3 protein. The sample includes around 340,000 distinct CDR3 sequences, around 14% of them seen just once. The sample comprised PBMCs or a T cell subset sorted from them (not recorded which). Receptors were obtained from a man aged 18 to 30 who had mild COVID-19 (a few samples of this study predate the infection). Cell type and time point are not known. Each CDR3 is given with its conserved first and last residue. D genes are given only for firm matches. Some rows mark clone size as missing; the rest say once, few, many or name a class of expanded clone.

>NA|TRBV2|few|TRBJ1-1
TGTGCCAGCAGTCCCGCGGGTCAGGGAGGGGTTTGGACTGAAGCTTTCTTT
CASSPAGQGGVWTEAFF
>NA|TRBV20-1|few|TRBJ1-6
TGCAGTGCTAGAGGGTATAATTCACCCCTCCACTTT
CSARGYNSPLHF
>TRBD1|TRBV4-1|NA|TRBJ1-2
TGCGCCAGCAGCCAGATCTATGGTCGCGGGACAGGGGATCACGACTATGGCTACACCTTC
CASSQIYGRGTGDHDYGYTF
>NA|TRBV12-3/TRBV12-4|few|TRBJ2-1
TGTGCCAGCAGTTTCTTAGAGGGGGTGCGAAATGAGCAGTTCTTC
CASSFLEGVRNEQFF
>NA|TRBV25-1|few|TRBJ1-5
TGTGCCAGCAGTGAATCGGCGGGGACGCGGCCCCAGCATTTT
CASSESAGTRPQHF
>NA|TRBV2|NA|TRBJ1-1
TGTGCCAGCCTTCTTAGTAGAGACACTGAAGCTTTCTTT
CASLLSRDTEAFF
>NA|TRBV3-1|NA|TRBJ1-5
TGTGCCAGCAGCCTAGGCCGGCAGGGACAGCCCCAGCATTTT
CASSLGRQGQPQHF
>TRBD2|TRBV18|few|TRBJ2-5
TGTGCCAGCTCACCACCGAGGACTAGCGGGGGGACCCAGTACTTC
CASSPPRTSGGTQYF
>TRBD1|TRBV6-5|NA|TRBJ1-1
TGTGCCAGCAGTCGGCAGGGGGTGGCCACTGAAGCTTTCTTT
CASSRQGVATEAFF
>TRBD1|TRBV2|NA|TRBJ1-2
TGTGCCAGCAGAATTGGGACAGTCTATGGCTACACCTTC
CASRIGTVYGYTF
>NA|TRBV5-6|NA|TRBJ1-1
TGTGCCAGCAGCTTGGGTTCGGGGTCTTGGAACACTGAAGCTTTCTTT
CASSLGSGSWNTEAFF
>TRBD2|TRBV5-1|few|TRBJ2-5
TGCGCCAGCAGCGGGGGTAGCGGGGACCCACAAGAGACCCAGTACTTC
CASSGGSGDPQETQYF
>NA|TRBV11-2|NA|TRBJ2-1
TGTGCCAGCAGCTTAGGTCGGGGGGCCGTTGGTGAGCAGTTCTTC
CASSLGRGAVGEQFF
>NA|TRBV7-3|NA|TRBJ2-1
TGTGCCAGCAGCCCCGGGACATTTTACAATGAGCAGTTCTTC
CASSPGTFYNEQFF
>NA|TRBV4-3|many|TRBJ2-2
TGCGCCAGCAGCCAATGGGCCCGGGAGAACACCGGGGAGCTGTTTTTT
CASSQWARENTGELFF
>TRBD1|TRBV27|few|TRBJ2-1
TGTGCCAGCAGTTTTATACCTCGGACAGGAGTTTACAATGAGCAGTTCTTC
CASSFIPRTGVYNEQFF
>TRBD2|TRBV30|few|TRBJ2-1
TGTGCCTGGAGCAGACCGGGACTAGACTCCTACAATGAGCAGTTCTTC
CAWSRPGLDSYNEQFF
>TRBD2|TRBV6-2/TRBV6-3|few|TRBJ2-5
TGTGCCAGCAGGAGACTAGCGGGGGGGCCGCGGGAGACCCAGTACTTC
CASRRLAGGPRETQYF